The present entry profiles one TCR beta chain with its context. CDR3 size: 16 residues. V dropped 1 base and J dropped 4 bases, with 14 bases sitting between them. The germline gives CDR1 SGHAT, CDR2 FQNNGV. This record comes from a study of shared clonotypes between healthy human individuals. Selected positively for CCR7 and CD45RO-negative, naive CD8 cells excluded terminally differentiated effector memory CD45RA+ cells. Data came from immunoSEQ multiplex PCR; TCRdb stores just in-frame clones and leaves some out. The sample yields more than 2 million clones, 90% to 95% seen once. This receptor was identified in a young man in good health. Some clones in this sample may be carry-over from other donors' samples. This rearrangement joins TRBV11-2 to TRBJ2-1; unclear D gene. The specimen was naive CD8+ T cells from PBMCs. CDR3 nucleotide sequence: TGTGCCAGCAGCTTAGGCGTCACGAGCCTATACAATGAGCAGTTCTTC. Its translation: CASSLGVTSLYNEQFF.